One T cell receptor beta chain is described in this entry. The data were obtained in a study of blood T cell repertoires in COVID-19. On the study more broadly: The United States, Italy and Spain were the sources of the acute and convalescent COVID-19 samples. T cells, B-cell-depleted T cells, or PBMCs supplied cDNA or gDNA.

Recovered participants had two consecutive negative NP/OP PCR tests, healthcare professional clearance, or symptom resolution. In the original processing: Reference gene primer amplification gave estimated nucleated cell counts. Measured with immunoSEQ multiplex PCR; TCRdb has only the in-frame clones, and not every one. For V, J and clone size, that table is used; D and trimming come from the DNA. The sample contains fewer than 400,000 clones, approximately 86% of which appear only once. Trimming removed 1 base from V and 2 bases from J; junction bases left unmatched: 4. The CDR3 is 16 residues long. CDR1 is SGHAT, CDR2 FQNNGV, per germline.

The source is a young woman who had recovered from COVID-19. The sequenced sample consisted of PBMCs or T cells enriched from blood (not recorded which). The rearrangement links TRBV11-2 to TRBJ2-3; 9 bases match TRBD2. CDR3 residues: CASSLGGTSFTDTQYF. Here the CDR3 DNA reads TGTGCCAGCAGCTTAGGAGGGACTAGCTTCACAGATACGCAGTATTTT.